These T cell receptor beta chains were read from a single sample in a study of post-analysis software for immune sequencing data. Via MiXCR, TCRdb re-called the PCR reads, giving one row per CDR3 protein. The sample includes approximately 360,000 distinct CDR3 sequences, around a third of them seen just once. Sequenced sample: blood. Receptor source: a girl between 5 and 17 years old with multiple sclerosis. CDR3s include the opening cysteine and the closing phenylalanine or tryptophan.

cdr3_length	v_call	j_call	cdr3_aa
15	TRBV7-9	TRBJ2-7	CASSLAGTGYNEQYF
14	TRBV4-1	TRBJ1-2	CASSARQLNYGYTF
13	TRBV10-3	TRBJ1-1	CAIGYNMNTEAFF
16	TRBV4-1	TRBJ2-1	CASSHAGTGTNNEQFF
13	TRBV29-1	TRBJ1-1	CGVVRGWNTEAFF
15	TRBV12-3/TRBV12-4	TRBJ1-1	CASSLAQGVIAEAFF
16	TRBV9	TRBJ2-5	CASSEIAGRAEETQYF
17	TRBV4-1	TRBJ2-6	CASSQPKQGSGANVLTF
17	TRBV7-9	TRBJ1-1	CAGSLGSAGLTDTEAFF
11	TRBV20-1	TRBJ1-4	CSARSPSGLFF
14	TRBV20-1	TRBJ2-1	CSARWRDDYNEQFF
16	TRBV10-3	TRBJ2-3	CAISRGGGGSTDTQYF
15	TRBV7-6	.	CASSFGPGVEETQYF
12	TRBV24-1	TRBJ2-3	CATSSFTDTQYF
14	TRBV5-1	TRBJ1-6	CASSLVTGDSPLHF
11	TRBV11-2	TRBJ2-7	CASSSPYEQYF
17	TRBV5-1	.	CASSPTSGGADSYEQYF
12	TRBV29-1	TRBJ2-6	CSVGVGANVLTF
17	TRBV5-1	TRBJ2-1	CASSLLPPVQGYNEQFF
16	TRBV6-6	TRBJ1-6	CASRSSGQQDDSPLHF
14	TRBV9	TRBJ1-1	CASSARGDETEAFF
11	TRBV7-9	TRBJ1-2	CASSFWYGYTF
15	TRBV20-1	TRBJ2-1	CSAPPRGDSYNEQFF
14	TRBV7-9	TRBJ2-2	CASSQRTNTGELFF
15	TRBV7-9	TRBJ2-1	CASSLASGGANEQFF
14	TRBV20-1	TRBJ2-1	CSARRGTAYNEQFF